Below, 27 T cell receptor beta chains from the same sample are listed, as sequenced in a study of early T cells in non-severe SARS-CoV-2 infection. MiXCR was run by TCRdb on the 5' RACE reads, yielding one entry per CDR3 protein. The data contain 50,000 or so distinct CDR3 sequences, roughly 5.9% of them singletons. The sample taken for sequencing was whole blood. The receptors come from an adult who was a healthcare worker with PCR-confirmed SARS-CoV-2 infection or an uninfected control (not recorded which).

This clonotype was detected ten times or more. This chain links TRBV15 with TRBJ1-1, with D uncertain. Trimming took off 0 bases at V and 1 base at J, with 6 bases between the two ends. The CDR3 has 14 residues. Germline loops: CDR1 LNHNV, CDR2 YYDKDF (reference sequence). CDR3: CATSRDLKNTEAFF. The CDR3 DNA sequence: TGTGCCACCAGCAGAGATCTTAAGAACACTGAAGCTTTCTTT.

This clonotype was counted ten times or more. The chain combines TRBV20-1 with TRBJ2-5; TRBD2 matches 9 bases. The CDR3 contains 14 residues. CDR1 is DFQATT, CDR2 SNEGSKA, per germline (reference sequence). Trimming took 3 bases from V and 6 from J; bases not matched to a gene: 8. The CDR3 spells CSARGRTSDQTQYF. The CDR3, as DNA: TGCAGTGCTAGGGGCCGGACTAGCGACCAGACCCAGTACTTC.

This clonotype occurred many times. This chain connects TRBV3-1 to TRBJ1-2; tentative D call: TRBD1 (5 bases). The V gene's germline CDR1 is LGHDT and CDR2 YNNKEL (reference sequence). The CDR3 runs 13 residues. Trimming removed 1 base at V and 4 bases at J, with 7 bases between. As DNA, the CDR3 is TGTGCCAGCAGCCAAGCAGGGCCCTATGGCTACACCTTC. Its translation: CASSQAGPYGYTF.

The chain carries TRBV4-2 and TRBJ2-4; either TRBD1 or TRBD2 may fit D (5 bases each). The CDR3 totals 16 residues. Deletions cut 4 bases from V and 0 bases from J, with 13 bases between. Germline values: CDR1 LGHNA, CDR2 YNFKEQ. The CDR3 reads CASSPGTAVAKNIQYF. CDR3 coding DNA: TGTGCCAGCAGCCCTGGGACCGCCGTAGCCAAAAACATTCAGTACTTC.

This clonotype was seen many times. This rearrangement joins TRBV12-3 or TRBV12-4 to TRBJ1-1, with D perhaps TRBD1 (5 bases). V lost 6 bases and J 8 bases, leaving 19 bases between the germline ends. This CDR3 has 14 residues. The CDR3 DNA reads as TGTGCCAGCAGGTTCTACTCGGGACCAATGGAAGCTTTCTTT. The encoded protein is CASRFYSGPMEAFF.

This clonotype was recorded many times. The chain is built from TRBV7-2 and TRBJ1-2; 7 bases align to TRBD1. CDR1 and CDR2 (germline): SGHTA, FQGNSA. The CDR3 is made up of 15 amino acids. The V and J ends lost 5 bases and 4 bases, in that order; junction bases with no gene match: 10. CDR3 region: CASSPTGFGVYGYTF. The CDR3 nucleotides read TGTGCCAGCAGCCCGACAGGGTTCGGCGTCTATGGCTACACCTTC.

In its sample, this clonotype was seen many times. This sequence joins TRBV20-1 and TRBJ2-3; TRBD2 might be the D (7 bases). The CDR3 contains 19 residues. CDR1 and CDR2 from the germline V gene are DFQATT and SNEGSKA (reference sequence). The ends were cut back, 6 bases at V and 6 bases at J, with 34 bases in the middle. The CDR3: CSAVGRGDEPSQPRDTQYF. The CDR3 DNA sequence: TGCAGTGCCGTAGGGAGGGGGGACGAGCCATCACAACCTAGGGATACGCAGTATTTT.

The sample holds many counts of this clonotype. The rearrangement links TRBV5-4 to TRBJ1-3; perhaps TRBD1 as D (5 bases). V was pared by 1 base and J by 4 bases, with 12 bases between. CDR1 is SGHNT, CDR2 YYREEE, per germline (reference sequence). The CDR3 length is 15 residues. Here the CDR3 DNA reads TGTGCCAGCAGCTTGTACGGGGGATCAGGAAACACCATATATTTT. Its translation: CASSLYGGSGNTIYF.

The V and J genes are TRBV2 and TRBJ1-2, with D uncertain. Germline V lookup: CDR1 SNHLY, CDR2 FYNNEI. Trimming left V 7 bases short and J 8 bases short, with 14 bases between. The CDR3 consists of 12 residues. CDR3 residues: CASTGRVEGYTF. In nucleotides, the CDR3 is TGTGCCAGCACTGGTCGGGTCGAAGGCTACACCTTC.

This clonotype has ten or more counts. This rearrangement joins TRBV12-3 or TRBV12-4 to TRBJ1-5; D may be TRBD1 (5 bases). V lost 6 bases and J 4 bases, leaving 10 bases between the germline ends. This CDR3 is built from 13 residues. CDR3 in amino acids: CASSLGANQPQHF. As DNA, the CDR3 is TGTGCCAGCAGCCTAGGGGCAAATCAGCCCCAGCATTTT.

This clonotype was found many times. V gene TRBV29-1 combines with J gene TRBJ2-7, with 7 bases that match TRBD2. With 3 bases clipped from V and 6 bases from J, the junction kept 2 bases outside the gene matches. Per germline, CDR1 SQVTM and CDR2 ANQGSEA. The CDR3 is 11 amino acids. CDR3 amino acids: CSVEGGLEQYF. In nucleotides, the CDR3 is TGCAGCGTTGAGGGAGGGCTCGAGCAGTACTTC.

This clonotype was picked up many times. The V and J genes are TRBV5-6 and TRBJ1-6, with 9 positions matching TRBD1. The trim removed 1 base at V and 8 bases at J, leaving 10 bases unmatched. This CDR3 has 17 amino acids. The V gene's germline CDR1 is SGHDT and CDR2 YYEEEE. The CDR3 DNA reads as TGTGCCAGCAGCTTGAGGACTCCGGGACAGGGCGATTCACCCCTCCACTTT. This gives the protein CASSLRTPGQGDSPLHF.

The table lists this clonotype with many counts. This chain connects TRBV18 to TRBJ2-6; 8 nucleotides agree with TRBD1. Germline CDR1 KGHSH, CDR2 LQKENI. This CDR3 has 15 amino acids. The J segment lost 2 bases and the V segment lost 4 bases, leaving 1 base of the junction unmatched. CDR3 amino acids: CASSLTGAGANVLTF. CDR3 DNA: TGTGCCAGCTCACTGACAGGGGCTGGGGCCAACGTCCTGACTTTC.

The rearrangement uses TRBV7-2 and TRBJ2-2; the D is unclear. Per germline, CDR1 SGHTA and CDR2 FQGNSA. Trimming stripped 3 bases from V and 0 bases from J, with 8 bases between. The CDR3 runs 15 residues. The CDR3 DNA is TGTGCCAGCAGCTTTGCCAGTTCGAACACCGGGGAGCTGTTTTTT. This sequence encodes CASSFASSNTGELFF. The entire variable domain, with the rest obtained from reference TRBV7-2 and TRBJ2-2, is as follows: GAGVSQSPSNKVTEKGKDVELRCDPISGHTALYWYRQSLGQGLEFLIYFQGNSAPDKSGLPSDRFSAERTGGSVSTLTIQRTQQEDSAVYLCASSFASSNTGELFFGEGSRLTVL.

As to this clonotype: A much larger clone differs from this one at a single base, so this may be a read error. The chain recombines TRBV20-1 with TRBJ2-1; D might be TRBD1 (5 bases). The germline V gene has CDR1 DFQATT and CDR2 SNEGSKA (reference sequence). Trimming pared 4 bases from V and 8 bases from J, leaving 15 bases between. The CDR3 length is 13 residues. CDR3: CSAIRVHLDEQFF. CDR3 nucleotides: TGCAGTGCTATCAGGGTTCACTTGGATGAGCAGTTCTTC.

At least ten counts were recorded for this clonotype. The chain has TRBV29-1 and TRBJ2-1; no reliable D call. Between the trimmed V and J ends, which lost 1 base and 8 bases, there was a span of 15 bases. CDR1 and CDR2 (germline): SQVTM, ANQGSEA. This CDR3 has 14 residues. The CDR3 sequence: CSVEGRGPVDEQFF. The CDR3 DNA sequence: TGCAGCGTTGAAGGACGTGGGCCAGTCGATGAGCAGTTCTTC.

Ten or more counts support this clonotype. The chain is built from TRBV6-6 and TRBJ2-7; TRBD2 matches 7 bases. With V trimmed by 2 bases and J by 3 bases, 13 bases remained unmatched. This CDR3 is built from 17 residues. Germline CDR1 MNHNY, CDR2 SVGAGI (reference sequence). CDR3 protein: CASSYVVGGPFLYEQYF. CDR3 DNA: TGTGCCAGCAGTTACGTCGTGGGAGGGCCGTTTCTCTACGAGCAGTACTTC.

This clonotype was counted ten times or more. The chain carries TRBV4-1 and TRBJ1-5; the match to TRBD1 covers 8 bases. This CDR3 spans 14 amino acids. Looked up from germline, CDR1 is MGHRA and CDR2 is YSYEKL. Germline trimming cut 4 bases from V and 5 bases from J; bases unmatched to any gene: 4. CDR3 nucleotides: TGCGCCAGCAGCCTTGGACAGGGTGATCAGCCCCAGCATTTT. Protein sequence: CASSLGQGDQPQHF.

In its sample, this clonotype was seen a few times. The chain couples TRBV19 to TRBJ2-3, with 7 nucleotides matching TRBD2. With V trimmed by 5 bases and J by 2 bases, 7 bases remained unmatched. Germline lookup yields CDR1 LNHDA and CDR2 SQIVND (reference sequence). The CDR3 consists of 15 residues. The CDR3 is CASSRPSGDTDTQYF. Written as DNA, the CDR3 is TGTGCCAGTAGTCGCCCCAGCGGGGACACAGATACGCAGTATTTT.

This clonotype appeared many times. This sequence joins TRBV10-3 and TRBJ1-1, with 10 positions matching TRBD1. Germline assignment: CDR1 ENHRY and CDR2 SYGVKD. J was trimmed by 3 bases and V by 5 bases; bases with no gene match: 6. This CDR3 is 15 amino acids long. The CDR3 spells CAISRQGARDTEAFF. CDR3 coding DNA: TGTGCCATCAGTCGACAGGGGGCACGGGACACTGAAGCTTTCTTT.

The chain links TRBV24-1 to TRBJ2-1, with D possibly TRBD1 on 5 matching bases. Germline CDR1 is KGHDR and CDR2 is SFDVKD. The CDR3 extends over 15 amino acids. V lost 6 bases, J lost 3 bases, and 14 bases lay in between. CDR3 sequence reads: CATSRKDTDYNEQFF. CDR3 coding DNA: TGTGCCACCAGTCGTAAGGACACAGACTACAATGAGCAGTTCTTC.

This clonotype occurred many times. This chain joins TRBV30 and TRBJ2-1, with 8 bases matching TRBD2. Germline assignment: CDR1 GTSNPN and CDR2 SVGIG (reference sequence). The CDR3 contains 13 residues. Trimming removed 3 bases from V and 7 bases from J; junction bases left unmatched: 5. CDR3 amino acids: CAWSAGGVNEQFF. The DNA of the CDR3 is TGTGCCTGGAGCGCGGGAGGAGTTAATGAGCAGTTCTTC.

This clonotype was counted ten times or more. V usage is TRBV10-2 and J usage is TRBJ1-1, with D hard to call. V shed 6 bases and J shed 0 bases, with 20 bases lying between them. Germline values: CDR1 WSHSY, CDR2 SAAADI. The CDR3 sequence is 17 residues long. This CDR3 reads CASRDPGRRAMNTEAFF. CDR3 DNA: TGCGCCAGCAGGGACCCTGGACGGAGAGCCATGAACACTGAAGCTTTCTTT.

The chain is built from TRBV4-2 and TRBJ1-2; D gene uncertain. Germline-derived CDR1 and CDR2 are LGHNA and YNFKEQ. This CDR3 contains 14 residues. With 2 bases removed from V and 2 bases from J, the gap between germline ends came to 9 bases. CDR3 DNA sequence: TGTGCCAGCAGCCAACCGGGCCTCAACTATGGCTACACCTTC. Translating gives CASSQPGLNYGYTF.

CDR3 residues: CASSLGPQGLEQFF. CDR3 nucleotides: TGCGCCAGCAGCTTGGGACCCCAGGGTTTAGAGCAGTTCTTC. The chain has TRBV5-1 and TRBJ2-1; maybe TRBD1 (5 bases). V lost 0 bases to trimming and J lost 10 bases, with 14 bases between them. CDR3 size: 14 residues. Germline V gene lookup returns CDR1 SGHRS and CDR2 YFSETQ. The full variable domain, its missing parts supplied by reference TRBV5-1 and TRBJ2-1, is KAGVTQTPRYLIKTRGQQVTLSCSPISGHRSVSWYQQTPGQGLQFLFEYFSETQRNKGNFPGRFSGRQFSNSRSEMNVSTLELGDSALYLCASSLGPQGLEQFFGPGTRLTVL.

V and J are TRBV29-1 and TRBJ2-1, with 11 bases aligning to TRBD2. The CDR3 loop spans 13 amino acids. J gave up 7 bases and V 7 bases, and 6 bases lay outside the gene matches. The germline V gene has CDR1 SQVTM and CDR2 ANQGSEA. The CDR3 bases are TGCAGCGAAACTAGCGGGAGCTGGAATGAGCAGTTCTTC. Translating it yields CSETSGSWNEQFF.

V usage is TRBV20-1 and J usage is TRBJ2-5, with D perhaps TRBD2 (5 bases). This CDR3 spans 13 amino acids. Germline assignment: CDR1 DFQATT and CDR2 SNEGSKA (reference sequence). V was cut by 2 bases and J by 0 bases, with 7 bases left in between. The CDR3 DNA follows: TGCAGTGCTAGACCGGGGTACCAAGAGACCCAGTACTTC. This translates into CSARPGYQETQYF.